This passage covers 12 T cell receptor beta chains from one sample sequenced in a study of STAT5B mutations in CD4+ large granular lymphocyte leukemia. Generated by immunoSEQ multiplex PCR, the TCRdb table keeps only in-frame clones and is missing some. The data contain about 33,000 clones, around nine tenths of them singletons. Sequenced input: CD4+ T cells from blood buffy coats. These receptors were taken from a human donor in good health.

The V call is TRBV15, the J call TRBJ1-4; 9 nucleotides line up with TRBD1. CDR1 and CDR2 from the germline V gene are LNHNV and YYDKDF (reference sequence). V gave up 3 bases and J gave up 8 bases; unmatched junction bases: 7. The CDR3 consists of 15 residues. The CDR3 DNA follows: TGTGCCACCAGCAGCCGGGACAGGGATCGAGAAAAACTGTTTTTT. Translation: CATSSRDRDREKLFF. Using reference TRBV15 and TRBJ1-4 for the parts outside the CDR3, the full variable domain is DAMVIQNPRYQVTQFGKPVTLSCSQTLNHNVMYWYQQKSSQAPKLLFHYYDKDFNNEADTPDNFQSRRPNTSFCFLDIRSPGLGDTAMYLCATSSRDRDREKLFFGSGTQLSVL.

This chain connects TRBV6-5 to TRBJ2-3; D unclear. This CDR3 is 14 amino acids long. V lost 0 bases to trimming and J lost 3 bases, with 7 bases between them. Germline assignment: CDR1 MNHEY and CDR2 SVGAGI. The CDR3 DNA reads TGTGCCAGCAGTTACTCCGGCAGTACAGATACGCAGTATTTT. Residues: CASSYSGSTDTQYF.

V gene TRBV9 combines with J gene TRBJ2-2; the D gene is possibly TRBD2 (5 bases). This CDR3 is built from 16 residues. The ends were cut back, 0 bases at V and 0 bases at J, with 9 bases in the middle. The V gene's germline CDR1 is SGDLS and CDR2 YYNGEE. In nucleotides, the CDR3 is TGTGCCAGCAGCGTAGGGAGCGGTACGAACACCGGGGAGCTGTTTTTT. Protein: CASSVGSGTNTGELFF.

The CDR3: CASSHGTSGSDEQFF. CDR3 bases: TGCGCCAGCAGCCATGGGACTAGCGGGAGCGATGAGCAGTTCTTC. V gene TRBV5-1 combines with J gene TRBJ2-1; 14 nucleotides line up with TRBD2. CDR1 and CDR2 (germline): SGHRS, YFSETQ. This CDR3 is 15 amino acids long. Unmatched junction bases numbered 5, after V lost 4 bases and J lost 8 bases.

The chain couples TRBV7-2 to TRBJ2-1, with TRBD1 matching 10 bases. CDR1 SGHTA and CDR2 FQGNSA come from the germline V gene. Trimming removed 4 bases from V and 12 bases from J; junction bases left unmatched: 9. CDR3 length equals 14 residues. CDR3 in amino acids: CASSSGTGAIRQFF. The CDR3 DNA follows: TGTGCCAGCAGCTCCGGGACAGGGGCAATCCGGCAGTTCTTC. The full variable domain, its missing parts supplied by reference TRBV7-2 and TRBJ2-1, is GAGVSQSPSNKVTEKGKDVELRCDPISGHTALYWYRQSLGQGLEFLIYFQGNSAPDKSGLPSDRFSAERTGGSVSTLTIQRTQQEDSAVYLCASSSGTGAIRQFFGPGTRLTVL.

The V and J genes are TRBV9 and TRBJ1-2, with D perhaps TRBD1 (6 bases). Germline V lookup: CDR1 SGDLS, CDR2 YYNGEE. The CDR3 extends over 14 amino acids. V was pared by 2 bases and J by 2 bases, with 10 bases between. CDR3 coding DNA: TGTGCCAGCAGCGTTCAGCAGGGGAACTATGGCTACACCTTC. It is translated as CASSVQQGNYGYTF.

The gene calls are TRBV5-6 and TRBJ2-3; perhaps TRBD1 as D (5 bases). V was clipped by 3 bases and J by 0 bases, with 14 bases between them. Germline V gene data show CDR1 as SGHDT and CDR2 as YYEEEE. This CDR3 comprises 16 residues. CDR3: CASSYPTGVSTDTQYF. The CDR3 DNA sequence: TGTGCCAGCAGCTACCCCACAGGTGTTAGCACAGATACGCAGTATTTT.

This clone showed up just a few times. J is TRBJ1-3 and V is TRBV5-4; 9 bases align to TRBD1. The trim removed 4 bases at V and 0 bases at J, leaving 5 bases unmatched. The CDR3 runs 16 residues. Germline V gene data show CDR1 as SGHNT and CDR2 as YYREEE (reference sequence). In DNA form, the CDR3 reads TGTGCCAGCAGCAAGGGACAGGGATACTCTGGAAACACCATATATTTT. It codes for CASSKGQGYSGNTIYF.

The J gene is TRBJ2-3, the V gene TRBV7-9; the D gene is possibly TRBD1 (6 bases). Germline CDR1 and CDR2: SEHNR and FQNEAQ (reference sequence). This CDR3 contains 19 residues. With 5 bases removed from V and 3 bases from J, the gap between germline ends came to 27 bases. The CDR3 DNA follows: TGTGCCAGCAGCGTCCGAATCCGGGGCAGGGGAAGTAGGACAGATACGCAGTATTTT. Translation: CASSVRIRGRGSRTDTQYF. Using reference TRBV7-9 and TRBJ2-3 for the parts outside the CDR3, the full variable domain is DTGVSQNPRHKITKRGQNVTFRCDPISEHNRLYWYRQTLGQGPEFLTYFQNEAQLEKSRLLSDRFSAERPKGSFSTLEIQRTEQGDSAMYLCASSVRIRGRGSRTDTQYFGPGTRLTVL.

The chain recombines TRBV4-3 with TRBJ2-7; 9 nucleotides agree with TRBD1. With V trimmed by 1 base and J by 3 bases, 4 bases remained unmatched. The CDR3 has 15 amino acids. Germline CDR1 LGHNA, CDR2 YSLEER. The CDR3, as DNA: TGCGCCAGCAGCCAAGTCCCGGGACAGGGCTACGAGCAGTACTTC. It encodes CASSQVPGQGYEQYF.

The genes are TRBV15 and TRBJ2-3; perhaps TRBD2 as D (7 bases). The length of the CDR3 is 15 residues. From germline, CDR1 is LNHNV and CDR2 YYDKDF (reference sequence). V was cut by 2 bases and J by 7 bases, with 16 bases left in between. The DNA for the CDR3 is TGTGCCACCAGCAGATCCCCGCGGGGGCAGAATACGCAGTATTTT. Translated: CATSRSPRGQNTQYF.

The CDR3 protein is CASSHIPHHWAGEKLFF. The CDR3 DNA follows: TGCGCCAGCAGCCACATACCTCACCACTGGGCTGGTGAAAAACTGTTTTTT. This sequence joins TRBV4-1 and TRBJ1-4; the D is unclear. CDR3 length equals 17 residues. Per the germline V gene, CDR1 is MGHRA and CDR2 is YSYEKL. Deletions cut 3 bases from V and 7 bases from J, with 21 bases between.